This TCR beta chain was found in a study of CD8 T cells in Susac syndrome. RNA was extracted with the RNeasy kit, and a quantity of about 0.45 to 1 ug was reverse transcribed using random hexamers. An immunoSEQ multiplex PCR amplified TCR beta CDR3 over 54 Vbeta and 13 Jbeta. TCRdb re-called the immunoSEQ multiplex PCR reads with MiXCR, one entry per CDR3 protein. Of about 300,000 distinct CDR3 sequences listed, about 88% are singletons. The CDR3 is 16 amino acids. V was pared by 6 bases and J by 4 bases, with 11 bases of the junction left unmatched. From germline, CDR1 is DFQATT and CDR2 SNEGSKA (reference sequence).

This receptor was identified in a human donor with multiple sclerosis. The sequenced material came from CD8+ T cells from PBMCs. This chain connects TRBV20-1 to TRBJ1-4, with 10 nucleotides matching TRBD1. CDR3 nucleotides: TGCAGTGCCACGCCGGGACAGGGGTCCGGTAATGAAAAACTGTTTTTT. The encoded protein is CSATPGQGSGNEKLFF.